This T cell receptor beta chain was sequenced for a study of Ad26.COV2.S vaccination and SARS-CoV-2 variants. The V end lost 6 bases, the J end lost 4 bases, and 15 bases lay between the germline ends. CDR1 is KGHSH, CDR2 LQKENI, per germline. The CDR3 is 14 residues long. Clones were sequenced by immunoSEQ multiplex PCR, and TCRdb holds only the in-frame ones, with some missing. Of roughly 320,000 clones in the sample, around 87% were seen once. Treatment indicated: around 19 received Ad26.COV2.S at low or high dose, single or two shots; about five received placebo; per-sample allocation not given. All samples were drawn on day 63, counting from the first vaccine or placebo injection. Spike of the Wuhan-strain SARS-CoV-2 was expressed by an Ad26 vector, which formed the vaccine.

This receptor was obtained from a person aged 18-60 years who received the Ad26.COV2.S COVID-19 vaccine or a placebo. J is TRBJ2-5 and V is TRBV18; a weak D match, TRBD1 (5 bases). This material consisted of peripheral blood, taken in a trial of Ad26.COV2.S vaccine versus placebo. The DNA for the CDR3 is TGTGCCAGCTCGGGGTTTTCAGGGCGAGAGACCCAGTACTTC. Residues: CASSGFSGRETQYF.